The rows below give T cell receptor beta chains drawn from one sample of a study of Ad26.COV2.S vaccination and SARS-CoV-2 variants. The protocol was immunoSEQ multiplex PCR, while the TCRdb copy is restricted to in-frame clones and leaves out a portion. Here the sample spans about 680,000 clones, more than 80% being singletons. Sequenced here: peripheral blood, sampled in a trial of Ad26.COV2.S vaccine versus placebo. These receptors were collected from a person aged 18-65 years who received the Ad26.COV2.S COVID-19 vaccine or a placebo. The CDR3 runs from the conserved cysteine through the conserved F or W. A D gene is named only where the DNA matches it firmly.

j_gene,d_gene,v_gene,CDR3aa
TRBJ2-5,.,TRBV29-1,CSVGLETQYF
TRBJ2-2,.,TRBV18,CASSQTSGGELFF
TRBJ2-7,TRBD1,TRBV7-2,CASSAGTGAYEQYF
TRBJ2-7,TRBD1,TRBV30,CAWSNPPGQGYEQYF
TRBJ1-1,.,TRBV6-5,CASSYSPRVGTEAFF
TRBJ2-1,.,TRBV5-4,CASSPPSEAYNEQFF
TRBJ2-3,.,TRBV10-1,CASTPPGASTDTQYF
TRBJ2-5,TRBD1,TRBV19,CASSIRGQARETQYF
TRBJ2-1,.,TRBV10-3,CAASGGTSGFEQFF
TRBJ1-2,.,TRBV4-1,CASSGRVNYGYTF